These 19 T cell receptor beta chains originate from one sample sequenced in a study of shared clonotypes between healthy human individuals. Terminally differentiated effector memory CD45RA+ cells were excluded by CCR7 positive selection of CD45RO-negative cells. Repertoires were generated with immunoSEQ multiplex PCR, while TCRdb's copy carries only in-frame clones and drops some. The sample lists approximately 2,000,000 clones; 93% were seen once. What was sequenced was naive CD8+ T cells from PBMCs. These receptors originate from a man aged 18 to 29 in good health. Some clones in this sample may be carry-over from other donors' samples.

The chain combines TRBV9 with TRBJ2-5; D is undetermined. The V end lost 4 bases, the J end lost 3 bases, and 19 bases lay between the germline ends. The CDR3 contains 16 residues. Germline V CDR1 and CDR2: SGDLS, YYNGEE. CDR3 DNA sequence: TGTGCCAGCAGCCCGAGAGGAACCCGCCTCGAAGAGACCCAGTACTTC. Translated, it gives CASSPRGTRLEETQYF.

The chain uses TRBV6-5 and TRBJ2-7; D gene ambiguous. V was pared by 4 bases and J by 1 base, with 14 bases between. The length of the CDR3 is 15 residues. Germline V gene sequence: CDR1 MNHEY, CDR2 SVGAGI. CDR3 loop: CASSSINRPSYEQYF. The CDR3 nucleotides are TGTGCCAGCAGTTCCATAAACAGACCTTCCTACGAGCAGTACTTC.

About this clone: This same CDR3 is encoded by further DNA sequences in the sample. The chain recombines TRBV9 with TRBJ1-2; TRBD1 might be the D (6 bases). Germline CDR1 reads SGDLS; CDR2 reads YYNGEE. The CDR3 loop spans 13 amino acids. The germline V and J ends were trimmed by 2 bases and 4 bases, with 9 bases remaining between them. In DNA, the CDR3 is TGTGCCAGCAGCGTTACAGGGACCTATGGCTACACCTTC. Translating gives CASSVTGTYGYTF.

The V gene is TRBV14, the J gene TRBJ2-1; 8 bases line up with TRBD2. Germline trimming cut 0 bases from V and 2 bases from J; bases unmatched to any gene: 6. Germline loops: CDR1 SGHDN, CDR2 FVKESK. The CDR3 loop spans 17 amino acids. CDR3 in amino acids: CASSQDRTSPTYNEQFF. The CDR3 DNA reads TGTGCCAGCAGCCAAGATCGGACTAGCCCCACCTACAATGAGCAGTTCTTC.

This rearrangement joins TRBV19 to TRBJ2-3; 10 nucleotides line up with TRBD2. J lost 2 bases, V lost 8 bases, and 10 bases had no gene match. This CDR3 region has 16 residues. Germline V gene sequence: CDR1 LNHDA, CDR2 SQIVND (reference sequence). The CDR3 reads CASSLQREGPTDTQYF. CDR3 in DNA: TGTGCCAGTTCCCTACAGCGGGAGGGTCCCACAGATACGCAGTATTTT.

This clone turned up a few times. The J gene is TRBJ1-1, the V gene TRBV19, with D possibly TRBD1 on 5 matching bases. With 7 bases removed from V and 0 bases from J, the gap between germline ends came to 15 bases. CDR1 and CDR2 (germline): LNHDA, SQIVND (reference sequence). CDR3 length equals 15 residues. The CDR3 is CASTPGGIMNTEAFF. CDR3 nucleotides: TGTGCCAGTACTCCTGGGGGGATTATGAACACTGAAGCTTTCTTT.

The rearrangement joins TRBV6-1 to TRBJ2-7, with no clear D. Germline CDR1 reads MNHNS; CDR2 reads SASEGT. Trimming cost V 0 bases and J 1 base, with 7 bases left between them. CDR3 length equals 14 residues. Written as DNA, the CDR3 is TGTGCCAGCAGTGAAGCGGGTATATCCTACGAGCAGTACTTC. It is translated as CASSEAGISYEQYF.

This chain joins TRBV28 and TRBJ2-1; maybe TRBD1 (6 bases). V lost 5 bases and J 5 bases, leaving 10 bases between the germline ends. Germline V gene sequence: CDR1 MDHEN, CDR2 SYDVKM. The CDR3 covers 13 residues. CDR3 sequence reads: CASSRDINNEQFF. The CDR3 nucleotides are TGTGCCAGCAGTCGGGACATCAACAATGAGCAGTTCTTC.

A note on this clone: Distinct nucleotide sequences in the sample also encode this CDR3. V is TRBV28 and J is TRBJ2-7, with 7 bases identical to TRBD1. The CDR3 extends over 13 amino acids. The germline V gene has CDR1 MDHEN and CDR2 SYDVKM. The trim removed 4 bases at V and 3 bases at J, leaving 3 bases unmatched. CDR3 sequence: CASSSGTDYEQYF. CDR3 sequence (DNA): TGTGCCAGCAGTTCGGGGACAGACTACGAGCAGTACTTC.

The rearrangement uses TRBV28 and TRBJ2-1; 13 bases align to TRBD2. The V and J ends lost 4 bases and 2 bases, in that order; junction bases with no gene match: 5. Germline V lookup: CDR1 MDHEN, CDR2 SYDVKM. CDR3 length: 17 residues. This CDR3 is CASSSGLAGAAYNEQFF. CDR3 DNA: TGTGCCAGCAGTTCCGGACTAGCGGGAGCAGCCTACAATGAGCAGTTCTTC.

The table lists this clone with a few counts. The chain recombines TRBV4-2 with TRBJ1-1; TRBD1 aligns across 7 bases. CDR1 LGHNA and CDR2 YNFKEQ come from the germline V gene. Losses at the gene ends were 4 bases for V and 7 bases for J; bases not matched to a gene: 12. The CDR3 runs to 15 residues. The CDR3 sequence is CASSPKYRDSREAFF. The CDR3 DNA reads TGTGCCAGCAGCCCCAAATACCGGGACAGCCGTGAAGCTTTCTTT.

This rearrangement joins TRBV6-1 to TRBJ2-5; 10 bases are shared with TRBD2. J lost 5 bases, V lost 3 bases, and 18 bases had no gene match. Looked up from germline, CDR1 is MNHNS and CDR2 is SASEGT. The CDR3 totals 19 residues. This CDR3 reads CASSDLRPRVAGGGETQYF. CDR3 coding DNA: TGTGCCAGCAGTGACCTCCGCCCGAGGGTAGCGGGAGGAGGTGAGACCCAGTACTTC.

The chain combines TRBV7-6 with TRBJ2-5; TRBD1 matches 7 bases. CDR3 length: 15 residues. Trimming took 5 bases from V and 2 from J; bases not matched to a gene: 8. Germline V gene data show CDR1 as SGHVS and CDR2 as FNYEAQ. The CDR3 sequence is CASSHPGQSQETQYF. As DNA, the CDR3 is TGTGCCAGCAGCCATCCGGGACAGTCTCAAGAGACCCAGTACTTC. Using reference TRBV7-6 and TRBJ2-5 for the parts outside the CDR3, the full variable domain is GAGVSQSPRYKVTKRGQDVALRCDPISGHVSLYWYRQALGQGPEFLTYFNYEAQQDKSGLPNDRFSAERPEGSISTLTIQRTEQRDSAMYRCASSHPGQSQETQYFGPGTRLLVL.

The chain joins TRBV7-9 to TRBJ2-7, with no clear D. Trimming pared 0 bases from V and 2 bases from J, leaving 11 bases between. The CDR3 runs 15 residues. Germline-derived CDR1 and CDR2 are SEHNR and FQNEAQ (reference sequence). CDR3 in DNA: TGTGCCAGCAGCTTAGCGCGAGGTGGAGCCTACGAGCAGTACTTC. Translation gives CASSLARGGAYEQYF.

The count of this clone is one. The chain employs TRBV27 and TRBJ2-5, with D possibly TRBD2 on 6 matching bases. Germline CDR1 is MNHEY and CDR2 is SMNVEV (reference sequence). The CDR3 runs 15 residues. The ends were cut back, 3 bases at V and 1 base at J, with 12 bases in the middle. CDR3 sequence (DNA): TGTGCCAGCAGTTTCATCCGGGGGACCCAAGAGACCCAGTACTTC. It codes for CASSFIRGTQETQYF.

V and J are TRBV11-2 and TRBJ2-6; D may be TRBD2 (5 bases). CDR1 is SGHAT and CDR2 is FQNNGV in the germline V gene. The ends were cut back, 2 bases at V and 1 base at J, with 12 bases in the middle. The CDR3 consists of 17 residues. CDR3 amino acids: CASSLSYSGSGANVLTF. The CDR3 coding sequence is TGTGCCAGCAGCTTAAGCTACAGCGGATCTGGGGCCAACGTCCTGACTTTC. The variable domain in full, completed from reference TRBV11-2 and TRBJ2-6, reads EAGVAQSPRYKIIEKRQSVAFWCNPISGHATLYWYQQILGQGPKLLIQFQNNGVVDDSQLPKDRFSAERLKGVDSTLKIQPAKLEDSAVYLCASSLSYSGSGANVLTFGAGSRLTVL.

The chain employs TRBV9 and TRBJ1-2; TRBD1 agrees at 10 bases. There are 15 residues in the CDR3. The ends lost 2 bases at V and 8 bases at J; junction bases unmatched: 9. Germline assignment: CDR1 SGDLS and CDR2 YYNGEE. This chain's CDR3 is CASSVAGQGPRGYTF. CDR3 nucleotides: TGTGCCAGCAGCGTTGCGGGACAGGGGCCGCGGGGCTACACCTTC.

A remark on this clone: Other DNA sequences in the sample encode the same CDR3. The chain couples TRBV7-8 to TRBJ2-7; D not certain. V was clipped by 1 base and J by 2 bases, with 12 bases between them. CDR3 length equals 15 residues. Germline CDR1 reads SGHVS; CDR2 reads FQNEAQ. This CDR3 is CASSLGGDGAYEQYF. The CDR3 DNA sequence: TGTGCCAGCAGCTTAGGTGGCGACGGAGCCTACGAGCAGTACTTC.

The chain carries TRBV6-4 and TRBJ2-1; TRBD2 matches 7 bases. Germline CDR1 and CDR2: MRHNA and SNTAGT. The CDR3 has 14 amino acids. The V and J ends lost 5 bases and 4 bases, in that order; junction bases with no gene match: 5. The CDR3 loop reads CASSPGGGYNEQFF. In DNA form, the CDR3 reads TGTGCCAGCAGTCCGGGAGGAGGTTACAATGAGCAGTTCTTC.